The rows below give T cell receptor beta chains drawn from one sample of a study of cytomegalovirus exposure and HLA in healthy donors. Repertoires were generated with immunoSEQ multiplex PCR, while TCRdb's copy carries only in-frame clones and drops some. The repertoire holds roughly 120,000 clones, roughly 83% seen once, with 3.5% to 4.5% in the top ten. Sample: PBMCs. These receptors all come from a man in his thirties or forties in good health and CMV-seropositive. The CDR3 runs from the conserved cysteine through the conserved F or W. A D gene is named only where the DNA matches it firmly. Where a row states a size, it is once, few, many or the class of an expanded clone; other rows omit it.

V	size	D	J	DNA	CDR3
TRBV6-5	NA	NA	TRBJ2-2	TGTGCCAGCAGTTTATCAGGGGTGCGATGGGCCGGGGAGCTGTTTTTT	CASSLSGVRWAGELFF
TRBV29-1	NA	NA	TRBJ2-6	TGCAGCGTTGAAGATCCAGGGATTGGGGCCAACGGCCTGACTTTC	CSVEDPGIGANGLTF
TRBV6-5	NA	NA	TRBJ2-3	TGTGCCAGCAGAGTCCGAATAGGGGCAGATACGCAGTATTTT	CASRVRIGADTQYF
TRBV5-8	once	TRBD1	TRBJ2-5	TGTGCCAGCAGCCCCGGACAGGGTGCCCTGTACCAAGAGACCCAGTACTTC	CASSPGQGALYQETQYF
TRBV7-9	NA	TRBD1	TRBJ2-7	TGTGCCAGCAGTAACCCGGGACAGGGATTTTACGAGCAGTACTTC	CASSNPGQGFYEQYF
TRBV4-1	NA	TRBD1	TRBJ2-7	TGCGCCAGCAGCTCAAGGGACAGAAGGTACTTC	CASSSRDRRYF
TRBV5-4	NA	TRBD1	TRBJ1-1	TGTGCCAGCAGCTATCCCGGGACAGGGGAAAGAACTGAAGCTTTCTTT	CASSYPGTGERTEAFF
TRBV7-9	NA	NA	TRBJ2-7	TGTGCCAGCAGCCGGCCTTCTAGGAACTACGAGCAGTACTTC	CASSRPSRNYEQYF
TRBV4-2	NA	TRBD2	TRBJ2-1	TGTGCCAGCAGCCAAGGACTAGCGGCCTACAATGAGCAGTTCTTC	CASSQGLAAYNEQFF
TRBV7-9	NA	NA	TRBJ2-4	TGTGCCAGCAGCCCATCAGGGGGGCCCAGGCACATTCAGTACTTC	CASSPSGGPRHIQYF
TRBV30	NA	TRBD2	TRBJ2-1	TGTGCCTGGGAGGGACTAGCGGGAGTTAAGGAGCAGTTCTTC	CAWEGLAGVKEQFF
TRBV28	NA	NA	TRBJ2-4	TGTGCCAGCAGCCTCGGAGGGACTTCGAAAAACATTCAGTACTTC	CASSLGGTSKNIQYF